This TCR beta chain is from a study of human CD8 memory T cell subsets (TCRdb year 2020). With respect to the entire study: TCRbeta repertoires of stem-like (TSTEM), progenitor exhausted-like (TPEX) and effector memory CD8+ T cell subsets were compared to assess their clonal relationships. TCRbeta repertoires were obtained from six donors, each contributing TSTEM, TPEX and effector memory subsets. General conclusions and limits of the study: TSTEM and TPEX subsets showed similarly high normalized Shannon-Wiener diversity, whereas effector memory subsets were comparatively less diverse. Based on Chao1 estimates, TSTEM subsets appeared to have greater repertoire diversity than TPEX subsets, which may reflect a broader range of specificities. Only TCRbeta chains were sequenced, and repertoire comparisons were based on a handful of donors, with testing performed by paired t-tests and Bonferroni correction. Clonotypes were shared with effector memory cells by both stem-like subsets, but only minimal overlap was found between TSTEM and TPEX repertoires, suggesting distinct antigen spectra.

About this clonotype itself: Its antigen specificity is not known.

A Human TCR Profiling Kit was used to prepare UMI-labeled 5' RACE TCRbeta libraries. Every TCRbeta library was prepared in parallel, with the same number of PCR cycles used for all of the libraries. The original pipeline was this. The number of functional CDR3beta clonotypes in each TCRbeta library ranged from roughly 2,800 to 20,000. MIGEC 1.2.9 was used for UMI extraction and consensus assembly, with at least three reads per UMI being required. MiXCR 3.0.3 was used to extract the in-frame CDR3beta repertoires. Each sample was downsampled to 42,000 randomly selected UMIs before diversity metrics were computed in VDJtools 1.2.1. For the top 3,000 clones of each sample pair, the repertoire overlap metrics D, R and F2 were calculated in VDJtools. TCRdb reprocessed the reads and provides one entry for every CDR3 protein sequence; no DNA is given. TCRdb's processing, not the study's, gives the V and J calls here. The table for this sample shows fewer than 20,000 distinct CDR3 sequences. The top ten clones comprise approximately 5% of the sample.

Density gradient separation was used to isolate peripheral blood mononuclear cells from buffy coats of healthy donors. In the study, total CD8+ T cells were enriched by negative magnetic separation with EasySep or MojoSort CD8+ T cell isolation kits. For each subset, total RNA was extracted using an RNeasy Mini Kit from duplicate vials of over 120,000 sorted CD8+ T cells. The PBMCs were used either fresh or after being cryopreserved in fetal bovine serum with around 9.5% DMSO. Fluorescence-activated cell sorting on a FACSAria III was used to sort the CD8+ T cell subsets to purity. The sample taken for sequencing was CD8+ T cells from PBMCs. The receptor was isolated from a human donor in good health.

This receptor has the CDR3 CASSPGTGGTDTQYF. The chain employs TRBV4-1 and TRBJ2-3; there is no DNA to check the TCRdb D call of TRBD1. Via the germline V gene, CDR1 is MGHRA and CDR2 YSYEKL. The CDR3 starts with the cysteine, ends with the phenylalanine, and has 15 residues. The nucleotide record is missing.